Listed below are T cell receptor beta chains from one sample, sequenced in a study of blood T cell repertoires in COVID-19. Only in-frame clones appear in the TCRdb table, and some are missing; sequencing was by immunoSEQ multiplex PCR. Among about 180,000 clones listed, about 86% were seen once. Specimen: peripheral blood. The receptors derive from a woman aged 25 to 39 with active or convalescent COVID-19. Each CDR3 is given with its conserved first and last residue. The order of the fields is J gene, CDR3 length, V gene, clone size, D gene, CDR3 DNA, CDR3 protein. A D gene is named only where the DNA matches it firmly. Rows may omit the clone size; those that give it use once, few, many or a size class.

TRBJ1-1	13	TRBV18	.	.	TGTGCCAGCTCAGTGGACCGGGGCACTGAAGCTTTCTTT	CASSVDRGTEAFF
TRBJ1-5	14	TRBV6-5	.	.	TGTGCCAGCAGTCGGACAGTTAGCAATCAGCCCCAGCATTTT	CASSRTVSNQPQHF
TRBJ2-3	15	TRBV7-2	.	TRBD2	TGTGCCAGCAGTCCTAGCGGGGGGGGCACAGATACGCAGTATTTT	CASSPSGGGTDTQYF
TRBJ2-2	15	TRBV7-2	.	.	TGTGCCAGCAGCGTCTCGGGACTCCCAACCGGGGAGCTGTTTTTT	CASSVSGLPTGELFF
TRBJ2-1	17	TRBV28	.	TRBD2	TGTGCCAGCAGTTTAAGCCGACTAGCGGGTACCTACAATGAGCAGTTCTTC	CASSLSRLAGTYNEQFF
TRBJ1-2	13	TRBV12-3/TRBV12-4	.	TRBD1	TGTGCCAGCAGTCCCGGGACAGGCGTTCGCTACACCTTC	CASSPGTGVRYTF
TRBJ1-5	15	TRBV28	.	.	TGTGCCAGCAGTTTTGCAGTGGCAGGCAATCAGCCCCAGCATTTT	CASSFAVAGNQPQHF
TRBJ1-5	13	TRBV28	.	.	TGTGCCAGCAGTTTGGGCCAGTCGAGGGCCCAGCATTTT	CASSLGQSRAQHF
TRBJ2-4	21	TRBV3-1/TRBV3-2	.	TRBD1	TGTGCCAGCAGCCAAGCTTTGGGGACAGGGGGCTTTATCCAAGCCAAAAACATTCAGTACTTC	CASSQALGTGGFIQAKNIQYF
TRBJ2-7	12	TRBV12-3/TRBV12-4	once	.	TGTGCCAGCAGCCCAAACGGACAGGAGCAGTACTTC	CASSPNGQEQYF
TRBJ1-2	13	TRBV6-5	.	.	TGTGCCAGCAGTCCGGGACAAGTCTATGGCTACACCTTC	CASSPGQVYGYTF
TRBJ1-1	15	TRBV28	once	TRBD1	TGTGCCAGCAGTTTACATGGGACAGGGAACACTGAAGCTTTCTTT	CASSLHGTGNTEAFF
TRBJ1-1	15	TRBV10-1	.	TRBD1	TGCGCCACCAGTCCCGGGACAGGGGCGAACACTGAAGCTTTCTTT	CATSPGTGANTEAFF
TRBJ1-3	13	TRBV19	.	.	TGTGCCAGTAGTGACAGGATTCGAAACACCATATATTTT	CASSDRIRNTIYF
TRBJ2-2	17	TRBV9	.	TRBD2	TGTGCCAGCAGCGTAGGCCTAGCGGGCGCGAACACCGGGGAGCTGTTTTTT	CASSVGLAGANTGELFF
TRBJ1-5	16	TRBV6-1	.	.	TGTGCCAGCAGTGAACTTACAGGGAGTGGAAATCAGCCCCAGCATTTT	CASSELTGSGNQPQHF
TRBJ2-1	12	TRBV19	.	.	TGTGCCAGTAGTCTCTCGGGGAATGAGCAGTTCTTC	CASSLSGNEQFF
TRBJ1-1	12	TRBV7-9	.	.	TGTGCCAGCAGCTGGGGGGTTACTGAAGCTTTCTTT	CASSWGVTEAFF
TRBJ2-1	15	TRBV28	.	.	TGTGCCAGCAGTTACTCAGGAACGGTTTGGGATGAGCAGTTCTTC	CASSYSGTVWDEQFF
TRBJ1-5	14	TRBV19	few	.	TGTGCCAGTAGTATAGGAACTTTCAATCAGCCCCAGCATTTT	CASSIGTFNQPQHF
TRBJ2-1	16	TRBV27	.	.	TGTGCCAGCAGTTTATCAGACAGACCCTCCTACAATGAGCAGTTCTTC	CASSLSDRPSYNEQFF
TRBJ1-1	12	TRBV18	.	TRBD1	TGTGCCAGCGGGACAGCGAACACTGAAGCTTTCTTT	CASGTANTEAFF
TRBJ1-5	16	TRBV2	.	.	TGTGCCAGCAGTGGTCCCAGGAGGTATAGCAATCAGCCCCAGCATTTT	CASSGPRRYSNQPQHF
TRBJ1-5	15	TRBV18	.	TRBD1	TGTGCCAGCTCACCGGGGACAGGTCCCAATCAGCCCCAGCATTTT	CASSPGTGPNQPQHF
TRBJ2-2	13	TRBV11-3	.	.	TGTGCCAGCACCCGAGGGCTCCTCGGGGAGCTGTTTTTT	CASTRGLLGELFF
TRBJ2-7	12	TRBV28	once	.	TGTGCCAGCAGTTTAGGCACCGTAGAGCAGTACTTC	CASSLGTVEQYF
TRBJ1-1	14	TRBV18	.	TRBD1	TGTGCCAGCACTACCGGGACAGGCAACACTGAAGCTTTCTTT	CASTTGTGNTEAFF